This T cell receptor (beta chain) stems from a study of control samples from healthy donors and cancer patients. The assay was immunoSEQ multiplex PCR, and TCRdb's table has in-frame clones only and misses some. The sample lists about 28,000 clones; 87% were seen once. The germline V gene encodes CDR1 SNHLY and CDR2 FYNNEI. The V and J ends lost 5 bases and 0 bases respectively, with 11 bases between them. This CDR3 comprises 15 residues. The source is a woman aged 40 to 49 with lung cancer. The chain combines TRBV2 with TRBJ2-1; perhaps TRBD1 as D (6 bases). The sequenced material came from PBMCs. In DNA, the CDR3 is TGTGCCAGCAGTCTGGACAGTTTCTCCTACAATGAGCAGTTCTTC. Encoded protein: CASSLDSFSYNEQFF.